What follows describes a single T cell receptor beta chain. Its antigen is undetermined. This sample stems from a study of shared clonotypes between healthy human individuals. Sequencing used immunoSEQ multiplex PCR; TCRdb keeps in-frame clones, though not all of them. The sample lists approximately 2.5 million clones, 80% to 95% occurring once. Division of CD4+ cells produced a CD45RA+ naive subset and a CD45RA-negative memory subset. Study-wide findings and caveats: Non-shared clonotypes showed lower generation probabilities than clonotypes common to all four donors.

This CDR3 spans 15 amino acids. V was trimmed by 2 bases and J by 3 bases, leaving 12 bases between them. Per the germline V gene, CDR1 is KGHSH and CDR2 is LQKENI. J is TRBJ2-3 and V is TRBV18, with D tentatively TRBD2 (5 bases). The TCR sequence derives from a man between 18 and 35 years old in good health. Some clones in this sample may be carry-over from other donors' samples. Sequencing was done on a sample of naive CD4+ T cells from PBMCs. As to subset: CD45RA+ positively selected. The CDR3 coding sequence is TGTGCCAGCTCACCATATAGCGATTTGACAGATACGCAGTATTTT. Residues: CASSPYSDLTDTQYF.